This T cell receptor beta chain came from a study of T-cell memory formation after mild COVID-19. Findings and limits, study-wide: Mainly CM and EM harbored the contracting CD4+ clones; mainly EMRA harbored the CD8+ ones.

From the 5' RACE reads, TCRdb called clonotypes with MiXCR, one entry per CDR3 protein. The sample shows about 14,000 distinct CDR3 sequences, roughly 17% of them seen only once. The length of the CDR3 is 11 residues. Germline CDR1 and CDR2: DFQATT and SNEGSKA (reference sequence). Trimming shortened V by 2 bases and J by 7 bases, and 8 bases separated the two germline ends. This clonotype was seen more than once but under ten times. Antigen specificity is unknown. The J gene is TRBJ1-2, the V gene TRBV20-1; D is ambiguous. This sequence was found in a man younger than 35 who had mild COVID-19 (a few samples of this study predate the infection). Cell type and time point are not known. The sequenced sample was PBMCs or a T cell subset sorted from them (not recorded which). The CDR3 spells CSARSSGGYTF. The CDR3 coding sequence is TGCAGTGCTAGATCCAGTGGTGGCTACACCTTC.